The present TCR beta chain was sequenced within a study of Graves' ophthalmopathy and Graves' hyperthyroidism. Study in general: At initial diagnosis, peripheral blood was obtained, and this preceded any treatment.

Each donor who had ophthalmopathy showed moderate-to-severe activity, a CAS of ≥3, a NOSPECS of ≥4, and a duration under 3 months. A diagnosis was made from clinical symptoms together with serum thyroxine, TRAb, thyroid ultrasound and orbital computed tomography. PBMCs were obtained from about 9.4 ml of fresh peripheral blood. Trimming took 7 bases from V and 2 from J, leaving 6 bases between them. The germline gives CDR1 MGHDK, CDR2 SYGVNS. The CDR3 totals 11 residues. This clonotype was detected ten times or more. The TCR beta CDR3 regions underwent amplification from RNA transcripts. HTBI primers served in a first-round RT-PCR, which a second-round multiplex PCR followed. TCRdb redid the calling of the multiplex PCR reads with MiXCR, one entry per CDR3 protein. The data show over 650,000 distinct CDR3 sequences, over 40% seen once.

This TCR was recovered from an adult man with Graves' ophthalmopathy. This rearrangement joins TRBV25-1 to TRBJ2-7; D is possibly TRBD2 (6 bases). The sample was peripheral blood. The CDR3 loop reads CASTGAYEQYF. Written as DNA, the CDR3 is TGTGCCAGCACGGGAGCCTACGAGCAGTACTTC.